The 9 T cell receptor beta chains listed next were all sequenced from one sample in a study of T cell responses to AZD1222 COVID-19 vaccine. Generated by immunoSEQ multiplex PCR, the TCRdb table keeps only in-frame clones and is missing some. This repertoire shows approximately 130,000 clones, approximately 88% found once; its top ten account for approximately 27%. This specimen consisted of peripheral blood, obtained on day 0 of AZD1222 vaccination. These receptor sequences come from an adult in good health.

V usage is TRBV9 and J usage is TRBJ2-3; 9 bases fit TRBD1. This CDR3 spans 14 amino acids. After removal of 4 bases from V and 3 bases from J, the junction contained 3 bases not matched to a gene. Per the germline V gene, CDR1 is SGDLS and CDR2 is YYNGEE. The CDR3: CASSKQGATDTQYF. The CDR3 DNA is TGTGCCAGCAGCAAACAGGGGGCAACAGATACGCAGTATTTT. Combining the CDR3 with reference TRBV9 and TRBJ2-3 gives the whole variable domain DSGVTQTPKHLITATGQRVTLRCSPRSGDLSVYWYQQSLDQGLQFLIQYYNGEERAKGNILERFSAQQFPDLHSELNLSSLELGDSALYFCASSKQGATDTQYFGPGTRLTVL.

This clone was counted only a few times. This chain joins TRBV10-1 and TRBJ1-1, with unresolved D. The CDR3 totals 12 residues. Per germline, CDR1 WNHNN and CDR2 SYGVQD (reference sequence). V was shortened by 0 bases and J by 11 bases, with 10 bases between the two germline ends. CDR3 coding DNA: TGCGCCAGCAGTGAGTCGACCGCTAGGGCTTTCTTT. Encoded protein: CASSESTARAFF.

J is TRBJ1-2 and V is TRBV6-6; D perhaps matches TRBD1 (5 bases). V shed 5 bases and J shed 7 bases, with 17 bases lying between them. The CDR3 totals 14 residues. Germline V gene lookup returns CDR1 MNHNY and CDR2 SVGAGI (reference sequence). DNA of the CDR3: TGTGCCAGCAGTCCGGACTCACTTGGGGGTGGCTACACCTTC. Translated: CASSPDSLGGGYTF.

About this clone: Other DNA sequences in this specimen translate into the identical CDR3. The J gene is TRBJ2-3, the V gene TRBV12-3 or TRBV12-4, with D hard to call. V lost 2 bases, J lost 5 bases, and 8 bases lay in between. The CDR3 is 13 residues long. CDR3 in DNA: TGTGCCAGCAGTTTACTAGGTGGAGATACGCAGTATTTT. Protein: CASSLLGGDTQYF.

V and J are TRBV9 and TRBJ2-5; a possible D gene is TRBD1 (6 bases). Germline CDR1 is SGDLS and CDR2 is YYNGEE. With 3 bases removed from V and 5 bases from J, the gap between germline ends came to 17 bases. CDR3 size: 15 residues. For the CDR3, the DNA is TGTGCCAGCAGCGCCCAGGGGTTAGAATGGGAGACCCAGTACTTC. Translation gives CASSAQGLEWETQYF.

This sequence joins TRBV2 and TRBJ2-3, with TRBD1 matching 9 bases. This CDR3 is built from 13 residues. In germline, CDR1 is SNHLY, CDR2 FYNNEI. Trimming cost V 8 bases and J 4 bases; bases outside gene matches: 4. The CDR3 reads CASLRQGADTQYF. The CDR3 DNA follows: TGTGCCAGCTTAAGACAGGGGGCAGATACGCAGTATTTT.

The chain uses TRBV4-1 and TRBJ2-6; D gene ambiguous. From germline, CDR1 is MGHRA and CDR2 YSYEKL. The CDR3 extends over 17 amino acids. The V end lost 1 base, the J end lost 0 bases, and 10 bases lay between the germline ends. The CDR3 is CASSQAFLSSGANVLTF. In nucleotides, the CDR3 is TGCGCCAGCAGCCAAGCTTTCTTGAGCTCTGGGGCCAACGTCCTGACTTTC.

V usage is TRBV6-2 or TRBV6-3 and J usage is TRBJ1-5; D may be TRBD1 (5 bases). CDR1 and CDR2 (germline): MNHEY, SVGEGT. There are 17 residues in the CDR3. Trimming removed 2 bases at V and 0 bases at J, with 14 bases between. The CDR3 DNA is TGTGCCAGCAGTTACGAGGACACGTCTTATAGCAATCAGCCCCAGCATTTT. Its protein is CASSYEDTSYSNQPQHF.

In DNA form, the CDR3 reads TGTGCCAGCCGTGAGGCCCTTAATTCACCCCTCCACTTT. Its translation is CASREALNSPLHF. The rearrangement uses TRBV3-1 (or the pseudogene TRBV3-2) and TRBJ1-6; D ambiguous. Deletions cut 8 bases from V and 6 bases from J, with 11 bases between. CDR3 size: 13 residues. Germline V gene sequence: CDR1 LGHDT, CDR2 YNNKEL (reference sequence).